Below, 8 T cell receptor beta chains from the same sample are listed, as sequenced in a study of blood T cells in healthy people across ages. Primers used in a second PCR of about 6 to 11 cycles were a sample-barcoded 5' primer and a J-beta primer mix. MiXCR, run by TCRdb on the 5' RACE reads, gives a single entry per CDR3 protein. The sample holds over 1,200,000 distinct CDR3 sequences; approximately 59% are singletons and the top ten take roughly 6.3%. Input material: blood. The receptors come from a man younger than 35 in good health.

The rearrangement uses TRBV7-2 and TRBJ1-4; unclear D gene. Germline V lookup: CDR1 SGHTA, CDR2 FQGNSA. V lost 5 bases and J 4 bases, leaving 14 bases between the germline ends. The CDR3 is made up of 15 amino acids. The CDR3 protein is CASSPTDGYNEKLFF. For the CDR3, the DNA is TGTGCCAGCAGCCCTACGGACGGCTATAATGAAAAACTGTTTTTT.

The gene calls are TRBV12-3 or TRBV12-4 and TRBJ2-7; D might be TRBD2 (5 bases). This CDR3 region has 15 residues. Trimming shortened V by 2 bases and J by 0 bases, and 11 bases separated the two germline ends. DNA of the CDR3: TGTGCCAGCAGTTTACTGGCGGGTCTCTCCTACGAGCAGTACTTC. It translates to CASSLLAGLSYEQYF.

The chain combines TRBV7-9 with TRBJ1-1; the match to TRBD1 covers 8 bases. Per germline, CDR1 SEHNR and CDR2 FQNEAQ (reference sequence). J gave up 10 bases and V 5 bases, and 9 bases lay outside the gene matches. The CDR3 length is 13 residues. CDR3 bases: TGTGCCAGCAGCGACACAGACAGGGGCGGAGCTTTCTTT. Amino acids: CASSDTDRGGAFF.

The CDR3 DNA follows: TGCGCCAGCAGCCAAAACCCGGGACAGGGTAATTCACCCCTCCACTTT. Its protein product is CASSQNPGQGNSPLHF. V is TRBV4-1 and J is TRBJ1-6; TRBD1 aligns across 9 bases. This CDR3 contains 16 residues. The J segment lost 6 bases and the V segment lost 2 bases, leaving 5 bases of the junction unmatched. Germline CDR1 MGHRA, CDR2 YSYEKL.

The V and J genes are TRBV2 and TRBJ2-1, with TRBD2 identical over 11 bases. V shed 6 bases and J 5 bases; nucleotides not matched to a gene: 6. There are 15 residues in the CDR3. In germline, CDR1 is SNHLY, CDR2 FYNNEI. For the CDR3, the DNA is TGTGCCAGCAGAGTGACTAGCGGGGCGCACAATGAGCAGTTCTTC. Amino acid sequence: CASRVTSGAHNEQFF.

The chain is built from TRBV10-3 and TRBJ2-1; TRBD2 agrees at 7 bases. Germline CDR1 is ENHRY and CDR2 is SYGVKD. The CDR3 is 14 residues long. V shed 7 bases, J shed 5 bases, and the junction held 8 bases outside the gene matches. DNA of the CDR3: TGTGCCATCACTGCTACGCGGGGGAACAATGAGCAGTTCTTC. Translating it yields CAITATRGNNEQFF.

This clonotype was seen just once. This sequence joins TRBV7-9 and TRBJ2-7; 7 bases line up with TRBD2. The last part of the DNA fits TRBJ2-1 better; the J call may be wrong. Germline values: CDR1 SEHNR, CDR2 FQNEAQ (reference sequence). There are 13 residues in the CDR3. The CDR3 DNA sequence: TGTGCCAGCATACCAGCGGGGTGGAATGAGCAGTTCTTC. This encodes CASIPAGWNEQFF.

The CDR3 sequence: CASSDGDYSYEQYF. The CDR3 DNA follows: TGTGCCAGCAGTGACGGGGATTACTCCTACGAGCAGTACTTC. The rearrangement uses TRBV6-1 and TRBJ2-7; D possibly corresponds to TRBD2 (5 bases). CDR3 length: 14 residues. In germline, CDR1 is MNHNS, CDR2 SASEGT. V was shortened by 3 bases and J by 0 bases, with 9 bases between the two germline ends.